This section outlines one T cell receptor (beta chain) sequence together with its context. This table comes from immunoSEQ multiplex PCR, and its TCRdb copy is limited to in-frame clones, with some not included. The sample shows around 180,000 clones, 83% of them seen only once. These data originate in a study of blood T cell repertoires in COVID-19. Study summary: COVID-19 samples from acute and convalescent phases originated in the United States, Italy and Spain. Sources were T cells, B-cell-depleted T cells, or PBMCs; the material itself was cDNA or gDNA.

This CDR3 is 15 amino acids long. Germline lookup yields CDR1 WNHNN and CDR2 SYGVQD (reference sequence). Trimming pared 2 bases from V and 2 bases from J, leaving 13 bases between. The chain recombines TRBV10-1 with TRBJ2-7; D may be TRBD2 (6 bases). Sequenced input: peripheral blood. The origin of this receptor is a human donor in a cohort sampled during active COVID-19. The CDR3 DNA reads TGCGCCAGCAGTGAGCGGGGGACCCCTCCCTACGAGCAGTACTTC. It encodes CASSERGTPPYEQYF.